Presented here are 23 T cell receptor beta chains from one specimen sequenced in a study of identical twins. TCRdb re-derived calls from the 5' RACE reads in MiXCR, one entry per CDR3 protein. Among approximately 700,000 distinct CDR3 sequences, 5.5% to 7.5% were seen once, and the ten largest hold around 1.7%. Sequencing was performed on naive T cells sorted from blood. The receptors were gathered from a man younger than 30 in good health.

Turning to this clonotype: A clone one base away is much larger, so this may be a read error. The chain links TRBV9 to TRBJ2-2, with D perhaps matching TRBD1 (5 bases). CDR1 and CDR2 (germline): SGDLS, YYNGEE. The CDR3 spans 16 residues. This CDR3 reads CASSVVQGRFTEELFF. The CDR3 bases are TGTGCCAGCAGCGTAGTGCAGGGTAGATTCACCGAGGAGCTGTTTTTT.

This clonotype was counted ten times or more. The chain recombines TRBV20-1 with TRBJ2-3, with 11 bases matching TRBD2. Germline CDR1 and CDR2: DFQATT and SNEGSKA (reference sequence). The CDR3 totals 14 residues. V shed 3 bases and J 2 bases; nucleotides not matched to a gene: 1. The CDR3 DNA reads TGCAGTGCTAGGACTAGCGGGAACACAGATACGCAGTATTTT. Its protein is CSARTSGNTDTQYF.

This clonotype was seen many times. Here the CDR3 DNA reads TGCGCCAGCAGCTTGAACGGGCAGGGGCCCTACAATGAGCAGTTCTTC. Protein: CASSLNGQGPYNEQFF. The chain carries TRBV5-1 and TRBJ2-1; D perhaps matches TRBD1 (6 bases). Germline assignment: CDR1 SGHRS and CDR2 YFSETQ. The CDR3 extends over 16 amino acids. V was clipped by 1 base and J by 2 bases, with 13 bases between them.

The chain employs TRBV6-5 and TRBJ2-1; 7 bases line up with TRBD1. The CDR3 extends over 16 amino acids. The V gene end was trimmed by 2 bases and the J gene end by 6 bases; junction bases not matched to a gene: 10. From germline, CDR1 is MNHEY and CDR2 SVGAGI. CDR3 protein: CASSYAQGVWGNEQFF. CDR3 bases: TGTGCCAGCAGTTACGCTCAGGGGGTTTGGGGCAATGAGCAGTTCTTC.

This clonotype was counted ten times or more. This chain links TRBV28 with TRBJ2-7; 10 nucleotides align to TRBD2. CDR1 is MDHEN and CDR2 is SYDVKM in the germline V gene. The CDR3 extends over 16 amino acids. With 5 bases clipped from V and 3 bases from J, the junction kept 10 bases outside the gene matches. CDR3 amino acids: CASSPPQLAGSYEQYF. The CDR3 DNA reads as TGTGCCAGCAGTCCACCCCAACTAGCGGGAAGCTACGAGCAGTACTTC.

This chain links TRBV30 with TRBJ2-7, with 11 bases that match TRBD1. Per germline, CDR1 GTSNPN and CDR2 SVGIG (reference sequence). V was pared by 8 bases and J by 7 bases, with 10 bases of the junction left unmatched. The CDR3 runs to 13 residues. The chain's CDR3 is CAGWGQGGQEQYF. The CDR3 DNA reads TGTGCCGGGTGGGGACAGGGGGGTCAAGAGCAGTACTTC.

This CDR3 is CASSLAQSSYEQYV. For the CDR3, the DNA is TGTGCCAGCAGCTTAGCGCAGTCCTCCTACGAGCAGTACGTC. The gene calls are TRBV7-6 and TRBJ2-7; D uncertain. Looked up from germline, CDR1 is SGHVS and CDR2 is FNYEAQ. V was trimmed by 0 bases and J by 0 bases, leaving 6 bases between them. CDR3 size: 14 residues.

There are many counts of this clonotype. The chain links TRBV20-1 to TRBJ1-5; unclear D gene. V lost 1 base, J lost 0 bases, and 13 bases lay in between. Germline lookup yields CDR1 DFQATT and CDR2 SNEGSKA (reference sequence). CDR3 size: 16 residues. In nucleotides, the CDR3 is TGCAGTGCTAGAGCTGTTGGGGTTTATAGCAATCAGCCCCAGCATTTT. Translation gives CSARAVGVYSNQPQHF.

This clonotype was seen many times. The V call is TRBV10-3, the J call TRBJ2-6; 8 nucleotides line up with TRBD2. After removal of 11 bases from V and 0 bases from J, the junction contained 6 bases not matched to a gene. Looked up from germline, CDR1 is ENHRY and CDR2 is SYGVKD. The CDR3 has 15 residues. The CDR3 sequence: CAAGGVRSGANVLTF. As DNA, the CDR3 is TGTGCCGCCGGGGGGGTCCGCTCTGGGGCCAACGTCCTGACTTTC.

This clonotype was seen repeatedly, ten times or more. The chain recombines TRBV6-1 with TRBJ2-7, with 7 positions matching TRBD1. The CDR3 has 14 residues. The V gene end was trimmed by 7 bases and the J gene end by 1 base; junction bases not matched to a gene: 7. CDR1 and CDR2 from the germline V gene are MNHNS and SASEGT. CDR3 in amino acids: CASNFDRASYEQYF. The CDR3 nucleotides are TGTGCCAGCAACTTCGACAGGGCATCCTACGAGCAGTACTTC.

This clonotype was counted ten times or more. The CDR3 region has the DNA TGTGCCAGCAGCTTAGTAGTGGGAGGCAGAACGGACTACACCTTC. Protein: CASSLVVGGRTDYTF. The chain uses TRBV7-2 and TRBJ1-2; no clear D. Trimming removed 1 base at V and 10 bases at J, with 19 bases between. The germline V gene has CDR1 SGHTA and CDR2 FQGNSA. This CDR3 has 15 residues.

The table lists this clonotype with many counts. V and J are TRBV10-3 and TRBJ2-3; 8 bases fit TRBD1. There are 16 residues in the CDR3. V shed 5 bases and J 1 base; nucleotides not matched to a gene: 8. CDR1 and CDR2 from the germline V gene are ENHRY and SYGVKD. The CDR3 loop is CAISLTGGEGTDTQYF. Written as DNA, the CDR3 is TGTGCCATCAGTCTTACAGGGGGTGAGGGCACAGATACGCAGTATTTT.

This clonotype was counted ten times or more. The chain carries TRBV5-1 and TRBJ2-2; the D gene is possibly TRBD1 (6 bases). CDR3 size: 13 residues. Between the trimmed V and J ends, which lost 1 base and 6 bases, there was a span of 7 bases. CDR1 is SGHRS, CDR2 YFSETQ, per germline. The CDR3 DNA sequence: TGCGCCAGCAGCTTGCGACAGGCCGGGGAGCTGTTTTTT. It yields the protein CASSLRQAGELFF.

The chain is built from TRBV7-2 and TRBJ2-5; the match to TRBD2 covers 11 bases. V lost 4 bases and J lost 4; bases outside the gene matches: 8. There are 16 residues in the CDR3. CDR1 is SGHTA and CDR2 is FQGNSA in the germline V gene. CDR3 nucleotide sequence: TGTGCCAGCAGCTCCGGACTAGCGGGCGGAGGAGAGACCCAGTACTTC. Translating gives CASSSGLAGGGETQYF.

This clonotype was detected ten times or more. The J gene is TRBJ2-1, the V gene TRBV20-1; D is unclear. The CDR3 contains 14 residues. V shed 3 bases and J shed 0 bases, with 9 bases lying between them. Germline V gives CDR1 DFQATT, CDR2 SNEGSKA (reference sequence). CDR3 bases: TGCAGTGCTAGCCCCCGTGACTCCTACAATGAGCAGTTCTTC. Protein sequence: CSASPRDSYNEQFF.

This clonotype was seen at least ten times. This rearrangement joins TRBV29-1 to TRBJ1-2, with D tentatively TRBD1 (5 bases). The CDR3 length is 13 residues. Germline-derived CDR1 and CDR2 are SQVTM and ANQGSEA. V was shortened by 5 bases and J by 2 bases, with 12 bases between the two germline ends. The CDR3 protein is CSVRGAFNYGYTF. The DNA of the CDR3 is TGCAGCGTTCGTGGGGCTTTCAACTATGGCTACACCTTC.

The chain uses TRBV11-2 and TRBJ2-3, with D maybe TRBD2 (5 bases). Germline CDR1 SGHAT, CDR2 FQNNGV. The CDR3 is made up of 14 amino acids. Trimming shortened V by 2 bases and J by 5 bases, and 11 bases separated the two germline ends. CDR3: CASSLFLAVDTQYF. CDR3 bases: TGTGCCAGCAGCTTATTTCTAGCCGTAGATACGCAGTATTTT.

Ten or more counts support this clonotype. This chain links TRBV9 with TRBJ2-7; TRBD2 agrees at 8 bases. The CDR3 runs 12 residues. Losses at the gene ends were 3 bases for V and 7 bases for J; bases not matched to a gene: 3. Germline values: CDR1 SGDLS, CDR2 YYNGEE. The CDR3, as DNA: TGTGCCAGCAGCGAGAGCGGGAGAGAGCAGTACTTC. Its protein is CASSESGREQYF. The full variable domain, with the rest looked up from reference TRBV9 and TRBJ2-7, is DSGVTQTPKHLITATGQRVTLRCSPRSGDLSVYWYQQSLDQGLQFLIQYYNGEERAKGNILERFSAQQFPDLHSELNLSSLELGDSALYFCASSESGREQYFGPGTRLTVT.

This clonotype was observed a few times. CDR3 sequence reads: CSVGEKGLANTGELFF. Here the CDR3 DNA reads TGCAGCGTTGGGGAGAAGGGACTAGCGAACACCGGGGAGCTGTTTTTT. The chain carries TRBV29-1 and TRBJ2-2; 8 nucleotides agree with TRBD2. CDR1 SQVTM and CDR2 ANQGSEA come from the germline V gene. V trimming: 4 bases; J trimming: 0 bases; junction bases outside the gene matches: 7. This CDR3 spans 16 amino acids.

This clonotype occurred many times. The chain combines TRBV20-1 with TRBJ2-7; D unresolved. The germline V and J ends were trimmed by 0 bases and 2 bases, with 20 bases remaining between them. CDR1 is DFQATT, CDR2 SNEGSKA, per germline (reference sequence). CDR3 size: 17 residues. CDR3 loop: CSARDGLPGVLAYEQYF. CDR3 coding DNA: TGCAGTGCTAGAGATGGCCTCCCAGGAGTCCTGGCCTACGAGCAGTACTTC.

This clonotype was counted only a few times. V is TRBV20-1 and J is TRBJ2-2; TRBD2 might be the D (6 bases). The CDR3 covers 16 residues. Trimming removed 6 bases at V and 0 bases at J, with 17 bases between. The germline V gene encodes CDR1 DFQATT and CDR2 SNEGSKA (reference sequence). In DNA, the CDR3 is TGCAGTGCGTTACATAGCGGAAACGCGAACACCGGGGAGCTGTTTTTT. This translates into CSALHSGNANTGELFF.

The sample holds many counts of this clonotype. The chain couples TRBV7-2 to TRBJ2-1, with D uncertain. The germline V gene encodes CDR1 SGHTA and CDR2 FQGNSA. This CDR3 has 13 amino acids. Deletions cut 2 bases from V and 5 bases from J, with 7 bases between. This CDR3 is CASSLLKHNEQFF. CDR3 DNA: TGTGCCAGCAGCTTATTAAAACACAATGAGCAGTTCTTC.

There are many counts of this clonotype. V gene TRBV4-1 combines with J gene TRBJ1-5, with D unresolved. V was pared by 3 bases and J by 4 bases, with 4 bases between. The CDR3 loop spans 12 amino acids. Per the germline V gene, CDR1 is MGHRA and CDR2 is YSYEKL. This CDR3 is CASSHPNQPQHF. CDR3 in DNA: TGCGCCAGCAGCCACCCGAATCAGCCCCAGCATTTT.